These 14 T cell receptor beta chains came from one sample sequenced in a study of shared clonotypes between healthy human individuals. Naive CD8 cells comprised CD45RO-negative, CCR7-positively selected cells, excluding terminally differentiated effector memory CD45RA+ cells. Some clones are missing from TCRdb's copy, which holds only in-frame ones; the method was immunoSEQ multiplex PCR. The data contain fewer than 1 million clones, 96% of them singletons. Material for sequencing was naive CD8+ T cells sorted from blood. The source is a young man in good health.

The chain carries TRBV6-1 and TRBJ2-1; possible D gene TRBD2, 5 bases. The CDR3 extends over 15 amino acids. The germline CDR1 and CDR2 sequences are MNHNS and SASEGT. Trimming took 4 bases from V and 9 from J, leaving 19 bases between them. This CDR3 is CASSGSLVGALEQFF. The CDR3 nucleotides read TGTGCCAGCAGTGGGTCCCTGGTGGGAGCTCTTGAGCAGTTCTTC.

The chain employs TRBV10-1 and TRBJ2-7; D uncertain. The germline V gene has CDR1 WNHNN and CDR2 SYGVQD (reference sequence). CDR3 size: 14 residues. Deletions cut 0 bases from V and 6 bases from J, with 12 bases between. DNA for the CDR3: TGCGCCAGCAGTGAGTCGATCTTCCCCAGCGAGCAGTACTTC. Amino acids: CASSESIFPSEQYF.

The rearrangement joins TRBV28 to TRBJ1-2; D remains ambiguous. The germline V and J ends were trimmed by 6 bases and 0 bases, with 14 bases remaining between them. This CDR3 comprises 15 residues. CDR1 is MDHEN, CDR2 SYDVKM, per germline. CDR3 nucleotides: TGTGCCAGCAGAAAGGAGCGAGGAGCTAACTATGGCTACACCTTC. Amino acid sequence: CASRKERGANYGYTF.

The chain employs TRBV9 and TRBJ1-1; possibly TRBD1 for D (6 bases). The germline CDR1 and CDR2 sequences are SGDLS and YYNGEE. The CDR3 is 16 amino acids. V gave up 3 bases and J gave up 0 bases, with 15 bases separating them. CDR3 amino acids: CASSATGKIMNTEAFF. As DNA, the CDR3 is TGTGCCAGCAGCGCAACAGGGAAAATTATGAACACTGAAGCTTTCTTT.

In nucleotides, the CDR3 is TGTGCCAGCAGCCCCCCGTCCGTCGGGGAGCTGTTTTTT. It codes for CASSPPSVGELFF. The chain couples TRBV7-9 to TRBJ2-2; D unresolved. Germline V gives CDR1 SEHNR, CDR2 FQNEAQ (reference sequence). CDR3 length: 13 residues. Trimming removed 5 bases from V and 7 bases from J, with 11 bases in between.

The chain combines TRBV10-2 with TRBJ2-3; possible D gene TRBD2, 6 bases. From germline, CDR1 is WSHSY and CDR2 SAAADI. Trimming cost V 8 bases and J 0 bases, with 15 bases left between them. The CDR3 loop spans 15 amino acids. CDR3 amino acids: CASSLGLASTDTQYF. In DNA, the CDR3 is TGCGCCAGCTCCCTCGGGCTAGCGAGCACAGATACGCAGTATTTT.

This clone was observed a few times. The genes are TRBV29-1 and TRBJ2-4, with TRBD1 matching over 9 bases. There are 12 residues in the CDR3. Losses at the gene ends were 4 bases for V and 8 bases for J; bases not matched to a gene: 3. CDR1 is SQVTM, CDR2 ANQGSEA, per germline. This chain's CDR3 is CSVGRDRDIQYF. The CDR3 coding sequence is TGCAGCGTTGGGCGGGACAGGGACATTCAGTACTTC. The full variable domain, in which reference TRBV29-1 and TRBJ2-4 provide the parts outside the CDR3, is SAVISQKPSRDICQRGTSLTIQCQVDSQVTMMFWYRQQPGQSLTLIATANQGSEATYESGFVIDKFPISRPNLTFSTLTVSNMSPEDSSIYLCSVGRDRDIQYFGAGTRLSVL.

CDR3: CASSEEERGTPWETQYF. The CDR3 DNA reads as TGTGCCAGCAGTGAAGAAGAGAGAGGGACGCCCTGGGAGACCCAGTACTTC. The chain combines TRBV2 with TRBJ2-5, with D perhaps matching TRBD1 or TRBD2 (5 bases each). V was clipped by 1 base and J by 5 bases, with 20 bases between them. Germline CDR1 and CDR2: SNHLY and FYNNEI. The CDR3 sequence is 17 residues long.

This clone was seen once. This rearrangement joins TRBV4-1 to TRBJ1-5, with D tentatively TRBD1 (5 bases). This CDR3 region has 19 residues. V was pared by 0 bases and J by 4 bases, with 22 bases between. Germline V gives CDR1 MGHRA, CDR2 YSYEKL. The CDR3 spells CASSQDRVQSAWGNQPQHF. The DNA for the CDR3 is TGCGCCAGCAGCCAAGACCGAGTCCAGTCAGCCTGGGGGAATCAGCCCCAGCATTTT.

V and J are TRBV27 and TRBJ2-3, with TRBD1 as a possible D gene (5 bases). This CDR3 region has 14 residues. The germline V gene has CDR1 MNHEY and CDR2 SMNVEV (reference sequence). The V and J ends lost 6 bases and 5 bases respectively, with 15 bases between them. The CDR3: CASRSGASQDTQYF. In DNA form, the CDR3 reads TGTGCCAGCAGATCTGGGGCGTCCCAAGATACGCAGTATTTT.

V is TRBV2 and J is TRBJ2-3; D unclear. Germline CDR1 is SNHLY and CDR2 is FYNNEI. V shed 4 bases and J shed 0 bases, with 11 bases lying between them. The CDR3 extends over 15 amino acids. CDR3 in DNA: TGTGCCAGCAGTGTCGCAAGGATTAGCACAGATACGCAGTATTTT. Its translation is CASSVARISTDTQYF.

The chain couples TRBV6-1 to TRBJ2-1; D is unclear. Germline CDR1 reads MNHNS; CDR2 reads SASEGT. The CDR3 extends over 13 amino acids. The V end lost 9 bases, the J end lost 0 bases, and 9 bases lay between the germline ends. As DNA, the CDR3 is TGTGCCAGTGACCGGAGCTCCTACAATGAGCAGTTCTTC. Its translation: CASDRSSYNEQFF.

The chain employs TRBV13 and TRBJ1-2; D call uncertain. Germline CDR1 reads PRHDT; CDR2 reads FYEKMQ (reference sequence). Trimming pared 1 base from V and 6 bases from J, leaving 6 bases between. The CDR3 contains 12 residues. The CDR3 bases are TGTGCCAGCAGCTTAGATGGTGATGGCTACACCTTC. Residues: CASSLDGDGYTF.

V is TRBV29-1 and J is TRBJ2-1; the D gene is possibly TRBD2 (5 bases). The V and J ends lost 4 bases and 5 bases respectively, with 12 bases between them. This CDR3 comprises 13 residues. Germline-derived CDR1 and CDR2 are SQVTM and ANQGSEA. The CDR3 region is CSVVDAGDNEQFF. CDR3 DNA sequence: TGCAGCGTTGTGGACGCCGGGGACAATGAGCAGTTCTTC.